This entry concerns a single T cell receptor beta chain. This sample is drawn from a study of blood T cell repertoires in COVID-19. Looking at the study overall: Nucleic acid was either cDNA or gDNA, and it came from T cells, B-cell-depleted T cells, or PBMCs.

The germline V and J ends were trimmed by 1 base and 11 bases, with 8 bases remaining between them. The CDR3 covers 11 residues. Per the study methods: It was from reference gene primer amplification that nucleated cell counts were estimated. Assay used: immunoSEQ multiplex PCR; TCRdb lists only in-frame clones, some missing. The V and J calls and clone size were taken over from that table, and D and trimming were inferred from the DNA. The sample has about 100,000 clones; 60% to 85% are singletons. The chain recombines TRBV12-3 or TRBV12-4 with TRBJ1-1; a weak D match, TRBD1 (5 bases). The source of this sequence is a woman of 80 years or more with active or convalescent COVID-19. The sample taken for sequencing was peripheral blood. CDR3 sequence (DNA): TGTGCCAGCAGTTTAGGTGGGGCGGCTTTCTTT. Translating gives CASSLGGAAFF.